This TCR beta chain stems from a study of cytomegalovirus exposure and HLA in healthy donors. PCR amplification relied on 60 Vbeta primers (plus 13 Jbeta primers). Some clones are missing from TCRdb's copy, which holds only in-frame ones; the method was immunoSEQ multiplex PCR. The sample holds about 140,000 clones, over 70% seen once. The CDR3 contains 15 residues. Per the germline V gene, CDR1 is LGHNA and CDR2 is YNFKEQ. J lost 4 bases, V lost 4 bases, and 9 bases had no gene match. Specimen: PBMCs. This chain connects TRBV4-2 to TRBJ2-7, with 8 bases lining up with TRBD2. This clonotype was sampled from a middle-aged man in good health and CMV-seropositive. The chain's CDR3 is CASSPDPAGVYEQYF. The CDR3 DNA follows: TGTGCCAGCAGCCCGGACCCAGCGGGAGTGTACGAGCAGTACTTC.